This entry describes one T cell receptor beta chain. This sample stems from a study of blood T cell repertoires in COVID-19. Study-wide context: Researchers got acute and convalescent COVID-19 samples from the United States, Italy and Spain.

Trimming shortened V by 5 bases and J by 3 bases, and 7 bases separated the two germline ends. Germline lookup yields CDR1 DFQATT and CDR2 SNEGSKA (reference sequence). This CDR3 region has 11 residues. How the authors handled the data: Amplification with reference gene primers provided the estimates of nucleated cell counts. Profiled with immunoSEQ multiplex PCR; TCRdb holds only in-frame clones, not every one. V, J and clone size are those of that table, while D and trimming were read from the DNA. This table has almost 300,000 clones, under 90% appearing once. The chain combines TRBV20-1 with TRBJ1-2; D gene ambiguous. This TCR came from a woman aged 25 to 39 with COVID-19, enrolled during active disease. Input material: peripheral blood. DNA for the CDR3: TGCAGTGCTCAGCGGGACTATGGCTACACCTTC. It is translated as CSAQRDYGYTF.